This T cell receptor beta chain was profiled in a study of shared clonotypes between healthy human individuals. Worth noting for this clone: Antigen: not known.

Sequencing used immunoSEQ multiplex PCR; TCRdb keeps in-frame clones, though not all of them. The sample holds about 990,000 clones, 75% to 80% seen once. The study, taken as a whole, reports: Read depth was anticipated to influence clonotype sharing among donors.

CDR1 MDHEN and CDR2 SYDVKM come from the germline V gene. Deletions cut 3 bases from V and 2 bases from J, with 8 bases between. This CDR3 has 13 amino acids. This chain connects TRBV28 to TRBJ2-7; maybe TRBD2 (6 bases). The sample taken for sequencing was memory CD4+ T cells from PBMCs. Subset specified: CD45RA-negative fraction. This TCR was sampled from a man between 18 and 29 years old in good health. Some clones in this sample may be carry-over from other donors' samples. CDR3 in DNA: TGTGCCAGCAGTTTCGCTAGCGCCTACGAGCAGTACTTC. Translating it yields CASSFASAYEQYF.